The 16 T cell receptor beta chains below all came from one sample that was sequenced in a study of T cells in Graves' hyperthyroidism and ophthalmopathy. TCR beta CDR3 regions were amplified from RNA transcripts. First-round RT-PCR targeting the TCR CDR3 was performed with the HTBI primer set. MiXCR, applied by TCRdb to the multiplex PCR reads, yields one record per CDR3 protein. The table includes roughly 200,000 distinct CDR3 sequences, roughly 18% detected once. The source material was blood. These TCRs come from a man in his forties with Graves' hyperthyroidism.

This clonotype was seen ten or more times. V is TRBV11-2 and J is TRBJ2-5, with 13 positions matching TRBD2. CDR1 is SGHAT, CDR2 FQNNGV, per germline. The CDR3 contains 15 residues. Trimming removed 1 base from V and 5 bases from J; junction bases left unmatched: 1. The chain's CDR3 is CASSLGGLAGETQYF. The CDR3 DNA reads TGTGCCAGCAGCTTAGGGGGACTAGCGGGGGAGACCCAGTACTTC.

This chain joins TRBV18 and TRBJ1-1; D call uncertain. V was trimmed by 5 bases and J by 3 bases, leaving 16 bases between them. CDR1 is KGHSH, CDR2 LQKENI, per germline. The CDR3 covers 15 residues. CDR3 sequence reads: CASSIAEPIYTEAFF. The CDR3 DNA reads TGTGCCAGCTCAATCGCGGAGCCTATCTACACTGAAGCTTTCTTT.

Of note for this clonotype: Being one base from a much bigger clone, this may be a read error. V is TRBV20-1 and J is TRBJ2-5; TRBD2 matches at 12 bases. V trimming: 5 bases; J trimming: 1 base; junction bases outside the gene matches: 14. The CDR3 loop spans 18 amino acids. Looked up from germline, CDR1 is DFQATT and CDR2 is SNEGSKA (reference sequence). CDR3 bases: TGCAGTGCTCCCCCCCTAGCGGGGGGGCGGGAGGGCCAAGAGACCCAGTACTTC. It encodes CSAPPLAGGREGQETQYF.

This chain links TRBV20-1 with TRBJ2-2; 10 bases align to TRBD2. This CDR3 spans 18 amino acids. The germline V gene encodes CDR1 DFQATT and CDR2 SNEGSKA (reference sequence). V was clipped by 6 bases and J by 0 bases; unmatched bases: 13. The CDR3 spells CSAAGISGGSPNTGELFF. The CDR3 DNA follows: TGCAGTGCCGCAGGGATTAGCGGGGGGTCCCCGAACACCGGGGAGCTGTTTTTT.

With regard to this clonotype: A much larger clone sits a single nucleotide away, making a read error possible. The CDR3 nucleotides are TGTGTCAGCAGCCGCCTGGGAGGGACTGGAAACACCATATATTTT. This gives the protein CVSSRLGGTGNTIYF. The chain combines TRBV12-3 or TRBV12-4 with TRBJ1-3; D remains ambiguous. The CDR3 consists of 15 residues.

J is TRBJ2-7 and V is TRBV20-1; unclear D gene. This CDR3 is 12 amino acids long. Germline V CDR1 and CDR2: DFQATT, SNEGSKA (reference sequence). With 3 bases removed from V and 6 bases from J, the gap between germline ends came to 12 bases. The CDR3 is CSARDALVEQYF. In DNA form, the CDR3 reads TGCAGTGCTAGGGACGCTTTGGTCGAGCAGTACTTC.

There are many counts of this clonotype. CDR3 in DNA: TGTGCCAGCAGTACGGGACAAAGGATAACCTACGAGCAGTACTTC. Translation gives CASSTGQRITYEQYF. This sequence joins TRBV6-2 or TRBV6-3 and TRBJ2-7, with TRBD1 as a possible D gene (6 bases). Germline CDR1 is MNHEY and CDR2 is SVGEGT. V lost 5 bases and J lost 2, with 16 bases in between. CDR3 length equals 15 residues.

In its sample, this clonotype was seen many times. This sequence joins TRBV19 and TRBJ1-5; D is unresolved. CDR3 length: 16 amino acids. Germline CDR1 is LNHDA and CDR2 is SQIVND (reference sequence). Trimming stripped 7 bases from V and 4 bases from J, with 20 bases between. CDR3 DNA: TGTGCCAGTACCCTTTCACGGACCCTACCGAATCAGCCCCAGCATTTT. Translating it yields CASTLSRTLPNQPQHF.

This clonotype appeared many times. As DNA, the CDR3 is TGTGCCAGCAGCTTAGGGACAGGACTCTCCTACGAGCAGTACTTC. Translated, it gives CASSLGTGLSYEQYF. The rearrangement links TRBV7-9 to TRBJ2-7; the match to TRBD1 covers 7 bases. Looked up from germline, CDR1 is SEHNR and CDR2 is FQNEAQ (reference sequence). The CDR3 loop spans 15 amino acids. V dropped 1 base and J dropped 0; count of bases not matched to a gene: 3.

This clonotype was counted ten times or more. A junction boundary mismatches the germline segment, possibly from a read error. DNA of the CDR3: TGTGCTAGCAGCTTAAGGGCGGCGGCTCAAGAGACCCAGTACTTC. As protein: CASSLRAAAQETQYF. This chain joins TRBV7-7 and TRBJ2-5; unclear D gene. Germline CDR1 SSHAT, CDR2 FNYEAQ (reference sequence). This CDR3 is built from 15 residues.

V usage is TRBV5-1 and J usage is TRBJ2-3; D is uncertain. V shed 1 base and J shed 1 base, with 7 bases lying between them. The CDR3 has 14 residues. From germline, CDR1 is SGHRS and CDR2 YFSETQ. CDR3 nucleotides: TGCGCCAGCAGCTTGCTTAGATGCACAGATACGCAGTATTTT. Encoded protein: CASSLLRCTDTQYF. The entire variable domain, with the rest obtained from reference TRBV5-1 and TRBJ2-3, is as follows: KAGVTQTPRYLIKTRGQQVTLSCSPISGHRSVSWYQQTPGQGLQFLFEYFSETQRNKGNFPGRFSGRQFSNSRSEMNVSTLELGDSALYLCASSLLRCTDTQYFGPGTRLTVL.

This clonotype showed up many times. This chain joins TRBV28 and TRBJ2-3; D tentatively reads TRBD1 or TRBD2 (5 bases each). Germline V gives CDR1 MDHEN, CDR2 SYDVKM. V lost 3 bases, J lost 1 base, and 8 bases lay in between. The CDR3 loop spans 14 amino acids. DNA for the CDR3: TGTGCCAGCAGTTTCCGGGACGGCACAGATACGCAGTATTTT. As protein: CASSFRDGTDTQYF.

This clonotype was observed many times. The chain joins TRBV6-5 to TRBJ2-2; the D gene could be TRBD1 or TRBD2 (5 bases each). The CDR3 contains 15 residues. Germline CDR1 and CDR2: MNHEY and SVGAGI. Trimming shortened V by 0 bases and J by 7 bases, and 12 bases separated the two germline ends. The CDR3 sequence is CASSYSGTQNGELFF. The CDR3 DNA sequence: TGTGCCAGCAGTTACTCAGGGACCCAAAACGGGGAGCTGTTTTTT.

This clonotype was picked up many times. CDR3 DNA: TGTGCCAGCAGTTTATCCCGGGACAGGGTCGCCGAGGCCCTCCACTTT. Its protein product is CASSLSRDRVAEALHF. This chain connects TRBV27 to TRBJ1-6; TRBD1 aligns across 9 bases. This CDR3 contains 16 residues. From germline, CDR1 is MNHEY and CDR2 SMNVEV (reference sequence). V gave up 0 bases and J gave up 14 bases; unmatched junction bases: 11.

This clonotype was counted at least ten times. The CDR3 is CAYQQGGRGYTF. The CDR3 DNA reads TGTGCCTATCAACAGGGGGGTCGGGGCTACACCTTC. The genes are TRBV30 and TRBJ1-2; 8 bases fit TRBD1. The V gene's germline CDR1 is GTSNPN and CDR2 SVGIG (reference sequence). The junction had 9 bases not matched to a gene; V was cut back by 7 bases and J by 8 bases. The CDR3 loop spans 12 amino acids.

This clonotype was recorded many times. V is TRBV7-2 and J is TRBJ2-7, with TRBD2 matching 7 bases. Unmatched junction bases numbered 7, after V lost 2 bases and J lost 6 bases. This CDR3 region has 14 residues. The germline V gene has CDR1 SGHTA and CDR2 FQGNSA. The CDR3 sequence: CASSLRRGEGEQYF. The CDR3 nucleotides are TGTGCCAGCAGCTTAAGGAGAGGGGAGGGCGAGCAGTACTTC.